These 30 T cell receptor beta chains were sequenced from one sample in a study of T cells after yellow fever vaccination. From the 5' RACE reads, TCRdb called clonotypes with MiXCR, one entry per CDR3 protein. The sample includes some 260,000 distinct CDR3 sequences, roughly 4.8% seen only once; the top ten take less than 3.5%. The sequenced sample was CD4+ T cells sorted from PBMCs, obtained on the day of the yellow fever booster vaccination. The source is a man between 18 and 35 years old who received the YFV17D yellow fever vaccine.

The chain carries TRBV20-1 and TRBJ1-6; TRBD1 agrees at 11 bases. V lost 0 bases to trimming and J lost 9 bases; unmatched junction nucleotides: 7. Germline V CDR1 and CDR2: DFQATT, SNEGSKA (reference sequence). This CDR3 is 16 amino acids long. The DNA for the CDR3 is TGCAGTGCTAGAGATCCTCGGACAGGGGGCTTTTCACCCCTCCACTTT. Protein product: CSARDPRTGGFSPLHF.

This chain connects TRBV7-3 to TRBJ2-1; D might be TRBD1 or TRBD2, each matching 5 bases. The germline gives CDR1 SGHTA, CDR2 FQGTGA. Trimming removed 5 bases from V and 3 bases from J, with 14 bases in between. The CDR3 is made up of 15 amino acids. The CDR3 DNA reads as TGTGCCAGCAGCCCGGCCGGGACCGACTACAATGAGCAGTTCTTC. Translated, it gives CASSPAGTDYNEQFF. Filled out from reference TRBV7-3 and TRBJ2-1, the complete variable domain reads GAGVSQTPSNKVTEKGKYVELRCDPISGHTALYWYRQSLGQGPEFLIYFQGTGAADDSGLPNDRFFAVRPEGSVSTLKIQRTERGDSAVYLCASSPAGTDYNEQFFGPGTRLTVL.

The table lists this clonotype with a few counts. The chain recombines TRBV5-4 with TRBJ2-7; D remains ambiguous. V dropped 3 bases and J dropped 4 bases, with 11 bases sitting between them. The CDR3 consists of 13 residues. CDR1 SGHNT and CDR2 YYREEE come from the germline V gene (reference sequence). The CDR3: CASSSRASYEQYF. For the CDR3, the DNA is TGTGCCAGCAGCTCCCGGGCTAGTTACGAGCAGTACTTC.

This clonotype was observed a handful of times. CDR3 DNA sequence: TGCAGCGTGGGAAGACAGGGGTCGGACAATGAGCAGTTCTTC. Amino acids: CSVGRQGSDNEQFF. The gene calls are TRBV29-1 and TRBJ2-1, with 8 positions matching TRBD1. V was clipped by 6 bases and J by 5 bases; unmatched bases: 9. Germline V gene sequence: CDR1 SQVTM, CDR2 ANQGSEA. The CDR3 runs to 14 residues.

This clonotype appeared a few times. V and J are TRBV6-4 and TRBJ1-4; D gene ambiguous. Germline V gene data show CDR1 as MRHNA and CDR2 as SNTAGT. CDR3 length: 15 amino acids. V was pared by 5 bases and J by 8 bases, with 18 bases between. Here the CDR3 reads CASSFTGLRGEKLFF. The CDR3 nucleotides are TGTGCCAGCAGTTTCACGGGCCTTCGAGGGGAAAAACTGTTTTTT.

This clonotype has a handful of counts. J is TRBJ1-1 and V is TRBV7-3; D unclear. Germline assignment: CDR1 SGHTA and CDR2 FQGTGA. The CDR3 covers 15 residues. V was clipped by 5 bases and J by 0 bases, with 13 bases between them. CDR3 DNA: TGTGCCAGCAGCCAGGACGGGCAGGTGAACACTGAAGCTTTCTTT. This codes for CASSQDGQVNTEAFF.

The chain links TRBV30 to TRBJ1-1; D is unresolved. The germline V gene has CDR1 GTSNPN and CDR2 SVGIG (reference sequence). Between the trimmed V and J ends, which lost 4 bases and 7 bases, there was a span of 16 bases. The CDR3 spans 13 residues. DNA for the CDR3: TGTGCCTGGACGGCTTCACAACGACTTGAAGCTTTCTTT. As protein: CAWTASQRLEAFF.

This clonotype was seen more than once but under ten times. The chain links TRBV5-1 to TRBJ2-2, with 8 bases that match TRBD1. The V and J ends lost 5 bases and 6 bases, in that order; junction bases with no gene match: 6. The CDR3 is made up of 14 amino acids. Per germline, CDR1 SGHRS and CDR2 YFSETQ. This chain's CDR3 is CASRPGTGPGELFF. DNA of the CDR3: TGCGCCAGCAGGCCTGGGACAGGTCCCGGGGAGCTGTTTTTT.

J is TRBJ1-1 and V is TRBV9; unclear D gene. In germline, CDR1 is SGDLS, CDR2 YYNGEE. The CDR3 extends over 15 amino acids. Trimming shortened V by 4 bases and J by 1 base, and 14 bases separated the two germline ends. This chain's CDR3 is CASSPSGRENTEAFF. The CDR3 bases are TGTGCCAGCAGCCCCTCTGGTAGGGAGAACACTGAAGCTTTCTTT.

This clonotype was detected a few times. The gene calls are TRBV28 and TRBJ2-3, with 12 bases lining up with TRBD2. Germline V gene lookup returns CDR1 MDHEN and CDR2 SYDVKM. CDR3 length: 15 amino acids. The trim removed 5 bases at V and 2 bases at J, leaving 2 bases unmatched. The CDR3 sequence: CASSLAGGITDTQYF. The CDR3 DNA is TGTGCCAGCAGTCTAGCGGGGGGGATCACAGATACGCAGTATTTT.

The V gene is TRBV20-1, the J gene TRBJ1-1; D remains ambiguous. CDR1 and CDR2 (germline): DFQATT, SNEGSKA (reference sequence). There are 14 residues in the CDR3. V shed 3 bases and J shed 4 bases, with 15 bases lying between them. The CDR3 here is CSASVTQWGTEAFF. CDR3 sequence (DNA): TGCAGTGCTAGCGTTACCCAGTGGGGCACTGAAGCTTTCTTT.

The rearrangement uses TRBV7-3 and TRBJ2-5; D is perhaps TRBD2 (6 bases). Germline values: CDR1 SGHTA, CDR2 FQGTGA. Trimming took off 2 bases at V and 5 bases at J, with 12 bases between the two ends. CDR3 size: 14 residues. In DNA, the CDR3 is TGTGCCAGCAGCTTACGGTCAGGAGGGGAGACCCAGTACTTC. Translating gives CASSLRSGGETQYF.

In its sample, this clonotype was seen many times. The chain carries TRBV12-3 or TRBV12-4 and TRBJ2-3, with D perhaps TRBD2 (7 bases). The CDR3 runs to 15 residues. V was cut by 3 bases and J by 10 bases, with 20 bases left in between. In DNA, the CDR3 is TGTGCCAGCAGTTTTGCCCGGGGGGCCGACAGTGCGCAGTATTTT. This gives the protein CASSFARGADSAQYF.

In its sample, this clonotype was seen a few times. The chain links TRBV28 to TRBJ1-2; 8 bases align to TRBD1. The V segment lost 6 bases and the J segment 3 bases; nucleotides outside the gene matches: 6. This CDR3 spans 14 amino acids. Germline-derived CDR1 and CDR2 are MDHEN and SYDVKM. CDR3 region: CASRKQGGYYGYTF. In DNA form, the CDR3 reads TGTGCCAGCAGAAAACAGGGGGGTTACTATGGCTACACCTTC.

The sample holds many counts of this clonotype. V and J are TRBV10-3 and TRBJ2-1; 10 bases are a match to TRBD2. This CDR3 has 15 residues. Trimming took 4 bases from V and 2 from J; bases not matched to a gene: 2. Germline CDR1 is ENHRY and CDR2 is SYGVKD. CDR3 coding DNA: TGTGCCATCAGTGCTAGCGGGGGTACCTACAATGAGCAGTTCTTC. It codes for CAISASGGTYNEQFF.

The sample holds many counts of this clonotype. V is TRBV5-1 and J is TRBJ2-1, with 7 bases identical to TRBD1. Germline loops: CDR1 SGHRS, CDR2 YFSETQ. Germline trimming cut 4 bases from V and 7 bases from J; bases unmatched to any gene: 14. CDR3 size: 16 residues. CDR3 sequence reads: CASSILGTATGNEQFF. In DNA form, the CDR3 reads TGCGCCAGCAGCATCCTCGGGACAGCCACCGGGAATGAGCAGTTCTTC.

The CDR3 protein is CASSLARLGGGNEQFF. The DNA of the CDR3 is TGTGCCAGCAGCTTAGCGCGACTAGGGGGGGGCAATGAGCAGTTCTTC. V usage is TRBV7-8 and J usage is TRBJ2-1; D might be TRBD2 (7 bases). Germline values: CDR1 SGHVS, CDR2 FQNEAQ. V gave up 0 bases and J gave up 6 bases, with 15 bases separating them. CDR3 size: 16 residues.

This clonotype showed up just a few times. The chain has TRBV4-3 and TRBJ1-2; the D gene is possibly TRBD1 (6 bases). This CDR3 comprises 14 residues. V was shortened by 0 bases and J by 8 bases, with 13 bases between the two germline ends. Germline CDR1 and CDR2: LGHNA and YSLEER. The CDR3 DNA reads TGCGCCAGCAGCCAAGATTTGGGGGCCGGGGGCTACACCTTC. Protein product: CASSQDLGAGGYTF.

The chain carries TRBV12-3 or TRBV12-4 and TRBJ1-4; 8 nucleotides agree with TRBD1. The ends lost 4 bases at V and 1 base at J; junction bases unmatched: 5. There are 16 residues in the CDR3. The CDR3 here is CASSSHGQGTNEKLFF. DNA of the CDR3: TGTGCCAGCAGTTCTCACGGACAGGGAACTAATGAAAAACTGTTTTTT.

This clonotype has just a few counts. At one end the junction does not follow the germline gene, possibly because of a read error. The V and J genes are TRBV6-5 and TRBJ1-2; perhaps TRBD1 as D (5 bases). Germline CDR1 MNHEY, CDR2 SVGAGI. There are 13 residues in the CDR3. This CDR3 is CVSSPDSLHGYTF. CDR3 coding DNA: TGTGTCAGCAGCCCCGACAGCCTACATGGCTACACCTTC.

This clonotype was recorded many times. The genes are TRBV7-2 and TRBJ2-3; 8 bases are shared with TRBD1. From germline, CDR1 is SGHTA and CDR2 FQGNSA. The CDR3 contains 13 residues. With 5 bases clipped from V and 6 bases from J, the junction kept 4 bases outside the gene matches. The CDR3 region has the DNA TGTGCCAGCAGCGACAGGGGCTCGGATACGCAGTATTTT. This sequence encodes CASSDRGSDTQYF.

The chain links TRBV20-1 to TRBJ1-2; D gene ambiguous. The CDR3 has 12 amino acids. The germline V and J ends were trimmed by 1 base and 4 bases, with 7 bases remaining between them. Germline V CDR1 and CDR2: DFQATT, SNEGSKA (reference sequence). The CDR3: CSARVDGYGYTF. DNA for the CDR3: TGCAGTGCTAGAGTCGACGGCTATGGCTACACCTTC.

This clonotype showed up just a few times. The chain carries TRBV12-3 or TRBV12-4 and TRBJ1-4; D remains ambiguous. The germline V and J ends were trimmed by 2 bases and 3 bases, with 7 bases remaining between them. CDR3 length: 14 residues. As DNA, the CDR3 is TGTGCCAGCAGTTTATCAGAAGCTAATGAAAAACTGTTTTTT. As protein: CASSLSEANEKLFF.

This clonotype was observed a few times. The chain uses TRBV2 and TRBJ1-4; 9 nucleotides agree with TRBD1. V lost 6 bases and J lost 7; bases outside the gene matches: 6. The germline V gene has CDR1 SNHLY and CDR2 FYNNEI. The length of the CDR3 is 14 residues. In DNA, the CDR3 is TGTGCCAGCAGGGCACAGGGGGCGGTTGAAAAACTGTTTTTT. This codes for CASRAQGAVEKLFF. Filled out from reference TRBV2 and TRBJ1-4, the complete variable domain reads EPEVTQTPSHQVTQMGQEVILRCVPISNHLYFYWYRQILGQKVEFLVSFYNNEISEKSEIFDDQFSVERPDGSNFTLKIRSTKLEDSAMYFCASRAQGAVEKLFFGSGTQLSVL.

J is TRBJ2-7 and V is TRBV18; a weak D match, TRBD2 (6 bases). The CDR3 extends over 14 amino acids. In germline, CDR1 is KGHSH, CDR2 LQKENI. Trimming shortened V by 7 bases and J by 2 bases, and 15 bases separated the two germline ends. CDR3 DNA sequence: TGTGCCAGCTATTCCGCGGGGACCCCCTACGAGCAGTACGTC. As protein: CASYSAGTPYEQYV.

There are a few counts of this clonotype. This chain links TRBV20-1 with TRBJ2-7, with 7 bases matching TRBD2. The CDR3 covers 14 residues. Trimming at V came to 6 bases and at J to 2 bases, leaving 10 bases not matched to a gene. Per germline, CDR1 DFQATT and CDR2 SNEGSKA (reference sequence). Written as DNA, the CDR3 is TGCAGTGCCCCGCGGGGGAGCCAACCCTACGAGCAGTACGTC. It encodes CSAPRGSQPYEQYV.

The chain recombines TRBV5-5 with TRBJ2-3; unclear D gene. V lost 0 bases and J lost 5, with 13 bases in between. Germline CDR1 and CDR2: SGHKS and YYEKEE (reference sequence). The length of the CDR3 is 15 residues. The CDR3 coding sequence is TGTGCCAGCAGCTTGGTGTCCGCCCTTGGAGATACGCAGTATTTT. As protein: CASSLVSALGDTQYF.

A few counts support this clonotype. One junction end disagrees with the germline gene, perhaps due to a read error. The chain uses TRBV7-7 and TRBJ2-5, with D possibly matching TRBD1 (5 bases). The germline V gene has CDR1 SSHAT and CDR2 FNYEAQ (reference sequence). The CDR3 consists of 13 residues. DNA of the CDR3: TGTGCTAGCAGCTTAGCAGGGTCGGAGACCCAGTACTTC. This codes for CASSLAGSETQYF.

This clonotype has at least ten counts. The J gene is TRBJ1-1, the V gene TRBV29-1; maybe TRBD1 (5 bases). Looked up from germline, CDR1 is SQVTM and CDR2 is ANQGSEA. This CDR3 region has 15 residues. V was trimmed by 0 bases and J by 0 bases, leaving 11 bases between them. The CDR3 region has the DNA TGCAGCGTTGAAGATCCGCAGGGTGTGAACACTGAAGCTTTCTTT. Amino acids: CSVEDPQGVNTEAFF.

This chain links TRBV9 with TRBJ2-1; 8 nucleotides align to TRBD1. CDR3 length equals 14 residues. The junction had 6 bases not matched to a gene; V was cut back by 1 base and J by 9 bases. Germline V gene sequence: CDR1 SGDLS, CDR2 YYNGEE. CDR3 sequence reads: CASSVTQGAVEQFF. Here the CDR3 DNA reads TGTGCCAGCAGCGTAACTCAGGGGGCAGTTGAGCAGTTCTTC.